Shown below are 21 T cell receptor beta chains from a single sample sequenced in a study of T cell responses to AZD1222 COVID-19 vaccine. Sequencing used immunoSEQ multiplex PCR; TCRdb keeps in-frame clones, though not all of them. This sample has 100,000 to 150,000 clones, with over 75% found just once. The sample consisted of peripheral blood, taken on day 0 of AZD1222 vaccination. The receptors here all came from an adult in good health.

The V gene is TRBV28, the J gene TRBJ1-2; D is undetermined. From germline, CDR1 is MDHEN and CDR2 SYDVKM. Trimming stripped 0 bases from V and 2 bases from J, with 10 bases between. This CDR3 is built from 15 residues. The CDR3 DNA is TGTGCCAGCAGTTTATGGGAGGCCGAAAACTATGGCTACACCTTC. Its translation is CASSLWEAENYGYTF.

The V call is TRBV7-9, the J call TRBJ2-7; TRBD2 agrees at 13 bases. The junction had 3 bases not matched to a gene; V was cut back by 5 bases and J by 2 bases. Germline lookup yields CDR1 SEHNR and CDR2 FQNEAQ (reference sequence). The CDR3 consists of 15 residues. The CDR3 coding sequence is TGTGCCAGCAGCCAAGGGACTAGCGGGACCTACGAGCAGTACTTC. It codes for CASSQGTSGTYEQYF.

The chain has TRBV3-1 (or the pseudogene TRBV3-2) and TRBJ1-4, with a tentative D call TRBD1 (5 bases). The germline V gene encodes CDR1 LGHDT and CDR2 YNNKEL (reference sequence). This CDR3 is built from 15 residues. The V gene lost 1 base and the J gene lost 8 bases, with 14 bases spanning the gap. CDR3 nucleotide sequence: TGTGCCAGCAGCCAAGTAGGGCAGGGCGAGGAAAAACTGTTTTTT. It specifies CASSQVGQGEEKLFF.

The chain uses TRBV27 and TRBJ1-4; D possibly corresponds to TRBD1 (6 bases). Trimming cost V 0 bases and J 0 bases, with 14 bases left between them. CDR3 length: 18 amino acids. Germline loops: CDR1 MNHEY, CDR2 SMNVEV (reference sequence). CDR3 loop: CASSLSRGGIATNEKLFF. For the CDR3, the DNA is TGTGCCAGCAGTTTATCGCGAGGGGGGATTGCAACTAATGAAAAACTGTTTTTT.

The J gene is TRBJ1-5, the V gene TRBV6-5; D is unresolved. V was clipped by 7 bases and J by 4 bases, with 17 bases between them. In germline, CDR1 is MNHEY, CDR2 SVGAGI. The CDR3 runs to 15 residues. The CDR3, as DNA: TGTGCCAGCACCGCCCCCGGCAGACCAAATCAGCCCCAGCATTTT. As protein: CASTAPGRPNQPQHF.

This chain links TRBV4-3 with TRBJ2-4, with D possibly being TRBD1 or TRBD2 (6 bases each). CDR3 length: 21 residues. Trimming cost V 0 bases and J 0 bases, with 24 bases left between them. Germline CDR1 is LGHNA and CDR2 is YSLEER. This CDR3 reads CASSQEPPGEVVGLAKNIQYF. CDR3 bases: TGCGCCAGCAGCCAAGAACCTCCAGGGGAGGTCGTAGGGTTAGCCAAAAACATTCAGTACTTC.

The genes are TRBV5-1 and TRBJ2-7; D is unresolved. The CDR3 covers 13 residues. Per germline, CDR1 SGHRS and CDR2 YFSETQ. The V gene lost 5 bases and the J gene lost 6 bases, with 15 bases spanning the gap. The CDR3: CASSVSVSAEQYF. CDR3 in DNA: TGCGCCAGCAGTGTATCAGTTTCAGCCGAGCAGTACTTC.

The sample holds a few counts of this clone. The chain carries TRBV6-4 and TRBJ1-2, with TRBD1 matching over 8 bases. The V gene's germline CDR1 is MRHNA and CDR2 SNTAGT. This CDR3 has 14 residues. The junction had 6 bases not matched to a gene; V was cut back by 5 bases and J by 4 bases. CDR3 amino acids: CASSPGQGGYGYTF. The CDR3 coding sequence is TGTGCCAGCAGTCCCGGACAGGGAGGCTATGGCTACACCTTC.

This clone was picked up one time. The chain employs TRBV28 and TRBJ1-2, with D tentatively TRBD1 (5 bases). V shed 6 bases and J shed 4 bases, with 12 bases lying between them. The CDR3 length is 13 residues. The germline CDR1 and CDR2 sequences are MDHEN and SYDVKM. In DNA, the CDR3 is TGTGCCAGCAGCCTCTCGGGGCTCTATGGCTACACCTTC. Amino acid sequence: CASSLSGLYGYTF.

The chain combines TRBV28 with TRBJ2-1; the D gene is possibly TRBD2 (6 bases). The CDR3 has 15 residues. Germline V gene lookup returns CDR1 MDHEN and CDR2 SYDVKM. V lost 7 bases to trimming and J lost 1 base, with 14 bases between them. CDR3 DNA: TGTGCCAGCAACTTCCTGGGGGGATCCTACAATGAGCAGTTCTTC. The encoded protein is CASNFLGGSYNEQFF.

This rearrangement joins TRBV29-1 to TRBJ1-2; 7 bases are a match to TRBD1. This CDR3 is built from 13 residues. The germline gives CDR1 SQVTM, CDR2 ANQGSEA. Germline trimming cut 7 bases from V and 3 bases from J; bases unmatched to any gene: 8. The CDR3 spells CSGGLGTDYGYTF. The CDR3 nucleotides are TGCAGCGGTGGACTAGGGACAGACTATGGCTACACCTTC.

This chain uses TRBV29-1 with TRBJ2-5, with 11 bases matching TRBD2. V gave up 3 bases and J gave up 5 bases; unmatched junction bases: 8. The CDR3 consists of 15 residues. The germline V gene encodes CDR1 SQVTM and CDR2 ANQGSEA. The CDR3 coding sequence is TGCAGCGTTGAGCTAGCGGGGGGCTGGGGTGAGACCCAGTACTTC. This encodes CSVELAGGWGETQYF.

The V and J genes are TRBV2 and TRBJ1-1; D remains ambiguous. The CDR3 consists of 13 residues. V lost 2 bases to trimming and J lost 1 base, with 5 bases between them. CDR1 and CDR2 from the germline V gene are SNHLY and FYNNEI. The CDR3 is CASSEQPNTEAFF. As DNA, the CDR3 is TGTGCCAGCAGTGAACAGCCGAACACTGAAGCTTTCTTT. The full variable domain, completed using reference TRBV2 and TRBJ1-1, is EPEVTQTPSHQVTQMGQEVILRCVPISNHLYFYWYRQILGQKVEFLVSFYNNEISEKSEIFDDQFSVERPDGSNFTLKIRSTKLEDSAMYFCASSEQPNTEAFFGQGTRLTVV.

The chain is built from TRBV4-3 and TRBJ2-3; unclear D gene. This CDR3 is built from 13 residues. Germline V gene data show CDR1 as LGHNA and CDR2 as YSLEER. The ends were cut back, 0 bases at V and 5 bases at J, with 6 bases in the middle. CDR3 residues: CASSQDRQDTQYF. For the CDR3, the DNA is TGCGCCAGCAGCCAAGATCGTCAAGATACGCAGTATTTT.

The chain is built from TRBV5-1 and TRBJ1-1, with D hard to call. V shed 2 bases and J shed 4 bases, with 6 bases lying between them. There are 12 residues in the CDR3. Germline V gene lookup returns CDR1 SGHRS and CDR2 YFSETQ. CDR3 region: CASSLDFTEAFF. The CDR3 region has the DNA TGCGCCAGCAGCTTAGATTTCACTGAAGCTTTCTTT.

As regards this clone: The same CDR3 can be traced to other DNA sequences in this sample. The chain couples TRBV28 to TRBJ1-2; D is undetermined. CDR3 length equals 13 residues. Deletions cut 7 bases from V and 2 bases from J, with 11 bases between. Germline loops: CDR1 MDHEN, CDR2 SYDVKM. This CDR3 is CASTTGGNYGYTF. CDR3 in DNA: TGTGCCAGCACCACCGGCGGCAACTATGGCTACACCTTC.

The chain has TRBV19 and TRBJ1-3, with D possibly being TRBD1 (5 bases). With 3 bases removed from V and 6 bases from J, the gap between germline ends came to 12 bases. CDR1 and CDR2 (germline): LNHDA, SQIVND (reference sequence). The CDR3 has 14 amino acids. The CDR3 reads CASSIWGRENTIYF. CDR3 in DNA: TGTGCCAGTAGTATCTGGGGCCGGGAAAACACCATATATTTT.

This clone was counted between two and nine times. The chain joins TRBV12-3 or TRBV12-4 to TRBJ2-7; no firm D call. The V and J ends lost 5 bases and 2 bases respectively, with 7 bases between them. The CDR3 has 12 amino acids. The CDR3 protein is CASSPTTYEQYF. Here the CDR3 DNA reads TGTGCCAGCAGTCCCACCACCTACGAGCAGTACTTC.

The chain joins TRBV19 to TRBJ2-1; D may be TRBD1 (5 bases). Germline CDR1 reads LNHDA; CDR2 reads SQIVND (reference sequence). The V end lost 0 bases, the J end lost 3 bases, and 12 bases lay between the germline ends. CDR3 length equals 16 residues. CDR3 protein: CASSIDKPGIYNEQFF. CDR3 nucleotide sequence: TGTGCCAGTAGTATAGACAAGCCAGGGATCTACAATGAGCAGTTCTTC. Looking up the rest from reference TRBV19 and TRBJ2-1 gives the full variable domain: DGGITQSPKYLFRKEGQNVTLSCEQNLNHDAMYWYRQDPGQGLRLIYYSQIVNDFQKGDIAEGYSVSREKKESFPLTVTSAQKNPTAFYLCASSIDKPGIYNEQFFGPGTRLTVL.

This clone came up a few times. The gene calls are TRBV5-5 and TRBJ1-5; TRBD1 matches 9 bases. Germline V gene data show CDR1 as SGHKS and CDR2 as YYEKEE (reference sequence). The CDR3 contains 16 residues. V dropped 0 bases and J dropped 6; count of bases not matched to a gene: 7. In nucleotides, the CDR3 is TGTGCCAGCAGCTTGGGGTTTAGGACAGGGGCTCAGCCCCAGCATTTT. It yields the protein CASSLGFRTGAQPQHF.

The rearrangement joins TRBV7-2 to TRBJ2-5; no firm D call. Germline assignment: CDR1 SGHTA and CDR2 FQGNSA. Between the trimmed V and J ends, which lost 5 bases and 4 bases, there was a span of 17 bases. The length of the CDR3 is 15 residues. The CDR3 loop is CASSPPNWVGETQYF. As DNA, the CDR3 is TGTGCCAGCAGCCCCCCCAATTGGGTGGGAGAGACCCAGTACTTC.